The 27 T cell receptor beta chains reported below all come from one sample, sequenced in a study of regulatory T cells in long-lasting Graves disease. CDR3-region Arm-PCR and iRepertoire HTBI primers produced the TCR beta libraries. TCRdb itself ran the multiplex PCR reads through MiXCR, one entry per CDR3 protein. This sample has 400,000 to 500,000 distinct CDR3 sequences, with roughly a fifth found just once. Time point given: persistent/refractory GD, antithyroid drugs over 5 years with positive TRAb. PBMC RNA was the source of the TCR library. This specimen consisted of peripheral blood mononuclear cells (PBMCs), obtained when the disease was refractory, from a patient treated with antithyroid drugs. These receptors originate from a female donor with Graves disease.

V usage is TRBV5-1 and J usage is TRBJ2-7; possibly TRBD1 for D (5 bases). The CDR3 is 15 amino acids. The germline V and J ends were trimmed by 4 bases and 2 bases, with 16 bases remaining between them. CDR1 SGHRS and CDR2 YFSETQ come from the germline V gene. The CDR3 spells CASSAPTASPYEQYF. CDR3 sequence (DNA): TGCGCCAGCAGCGCACCGACAGCCTCTCCCTACGAGCAGTACTTC.

For this clonotype: A much bigger clone sits one base away, suggesting this may be a read error. This CDR3 fails to terminate in the conserved phenylalanine or tryptophan, so it likely reflects a read error. The chain uses TRBV11-2 and TRBJ1-1; maybe TRBD1 (6 bases). The V end lost 5 bases, the J end lost 6 bases, and 16 bases lay between the germline ends. The CDR3 has 14 residues. Germline CDR1 and CDR2: SGHAT and FQNNGV. Here the CDR3 reads CASSHGTYWAEAFL. For the CDR3, the DNA is TGTGCCAGCAGCCATGGGACATACTGGGCTGAAGCTTTCCTT.

This clonotype has just a few counts. This rearrangement joins TRBV30 to TRBJ1-5, with D perhaps matching TRBD1 (5 bases). V lost 0 bases, J lost 9 bases, and 12 bases lay in between. The CDR3 is 13 amino acids. Germline CDR1 and CDR2: GTSNPN and SVGIG (reference sequence). CDR3 sequence: CAWSVGVIWPQHF. The DNA of the CDR3 is TGTGCCTGGAGTGTAGGGGTCATATGGCCCCAGCATTTT.

The table lists this clonotype with many counts. DNA of the CDR3: TGTGCCAGCAGTTTAAAGTCAGGGGGCTACGAGCAGTACTTC. As protein: CASSLKSGGYEQYF. This chain connects TRBV28 to TRBJ2-7; 7 bases are a match to TRBD1. The V and J ends lost 2 bases and 3 bases, in that order; junction bases with no gene match: 4. Looked up from germline, CDR1 is MDHEN and CDR2 is SYDVKM. The CDR3 is 14 amino acids.

J is TRBJ1-5 and V is TRBV19, with 7 bases fitting TRBD1. With 7 bases clipped from V and 5 bases from J, the junction kept 8 bases outside the gene matches. Per germline, CDR1 LNHDA and CDR2 SQIVND (reference sequence). CDR3 length: 14 amino acids. The CDR3: CASTSIGTDQPQHF. The CDR3 DNA sequence: TGTGCCAGTACCTCTATAGGGACAGATCAGCCCCAGCATTTT. Full variable domain (remainder filled in from reference TRBV19 and TRBJ1-5): DGGITQSPKYLFRKEGQNVTLSCEQNLNHDAMYWYRQDPGQGLRLIYYSQIVNDFQKGDIAEGYSVSREKKESFPLTVTSAQKNPTAFYLCASTSIGTDQPQHFGDGTRLSIL.

The gene calls are TRBV19 and TRBJ2-5, with 8 bases matching TRBD2. The CDR3 contains 17 residues. V lost 5 bases and J lost 2; bases outside the gene matches: 13. In germline, CDR1 is LNHDA, CDR2 SQIVND (reference sequence). This CDR3 reads CASSPPPPLADQETQYF. Written as DNA, the CDR3 is TGTGCCAGTAGTCCACCCCCACCACTAGCGGATCAAGAGACCCAGTACTTC.

The chain links TRBV5-1 to TRBJ2-5; 7 positions agree with TRBD1. The CDR3 covers 14 residues. J was trimmed by 7 bases and V by 0 bases; bases with no gene match: 6. Germline V gene lookup returns CDR1 SGHRS and CDR2 YFSETQ. CDR3 DNA sequence: TGCGCCAGCAGCTTGGCGAGGGGGCAGGGGACCCAGTACTTC. It yields the protein CASSLARGQGTQYF.

This clonotype was found a few times. This chain joins TRBV6-1 and TRBJ2-1; a possible D gene is TRBD2 (6 bases). The germline CDR1 and CDR2 sequences are MNHNS and SASEGT. V was trimmed by 6 bases and J by 4 bases, leaving 16 bases between them. CDR3 size: 15 residues. This chain's CDR3 is CASRVGVAAYNEQFF. The CDR3 coding sequence is TGTGCCAGCAGGGTGGGGGTAGCGGCTTACAATGAGCAGTTCTTC.

This clonotype was seen ten or more times. This sequence joins TRBV28 and TRBJ1-1, with D unclear. From germline, CDR1 is MDHEN and CDR2 SYDVKM. The V end was cut by 8 bases, the J end by 4 bases, with 26 bases between. The CDR3 consists of 17 residues. CDR3 DNA: TGTGCCAGCTCTCCGGCCAGGTGGTCAACGGTGGGCACTGAAGCTTTCTTT. This codes for CASSPARWSTVGTEAFF.

This clonotype was found a few times. In DNA form, the CDR3 reads TGTGCCAGCAGCCCCCCAGGGGGCCTGAACACTGAAGCTTTCTTT. It encodes CASSPPGGLNTEAFF. V gene TRBV13 combines with J gene TRBJ1-1; 8 nucleotides agree with TRBD1. CDR3 size: 15 residues. V shed 5 bases, J shed 0 bases, and the junction held 5 bases outside the gene matches. Germline CDR1 is PRHDT and CDR2 is FYEKMQ (reference sequence).

The chain recombines TRBV30 with TRBJ1-1, with D unresolved. Per germline, CDR1 GTSNPN and CDR2 SVGIG (reference sequence). Trimming took off 5 bases at V and 2 bases at J, with 15 bases between the two ends. This CDR3 is 14 amino acids long. The CDR3 reads CAWGIGELNTEAFF. Written as DNA, the CDR3 is TGTGCCTGGGGCATAGGAGAGCTTAACACTGAAGCTTTCTTT.

V usage is TRBV3-1 and J usage is TRBJ2-5; weak D call: TRBD1 (6 bases). The germline CDR1 and CDR2 sequences are LGHDT and YNNKEL (reference sequence). CDR3 length: 16 amino acids. V was trimmed by 5 bases and J by 3 bases, leaving 19 bases between them. CDR3 in amino acids: CASSTLWDTAEETQYF. CDR3 sequence (DNA): TGTGCCAGCAGCACACTCTGGGACACCGCGGAAGAGACCCAGTACTTC.

V gene TRBV20-1 combines with J gene TRBJ2-7; a weak D match, TRBD2 (7 bases). V was clipped by 6 bases and J by 2 bases, with 14 bases between them. CDR3 length: 13 amino acids. Germline V gene data show CDR1 as DFQATT and CDR2 as SNEGSKA (reference sequence). Written as DNA, the CDR3 is TGCAGTGCGAAGGGAGGGGGACCCTACGAGCAGTACTTC. Translated: CSAKGGGPYEQYF.

This clonotype was found a few times. The chain has TRBV6-1 and TRBJ2-2, with 8 nucleotides matching TRBD1. Looked up from germline, CDR1 is MNHNS and CDR2 is SASEGT. V was clipped by 5 bases and J by 3 bases; unmatched bases: 5. This CDR3 comprises 15 residues. CDR3 amino acids: CASSPSTGDTGELFF. The CDR3 DNA reads as TGTGCCAGCAGTCCGTCGACAGGGGACACCGGGGAGCTGTTTTTT.

Notes on this clonotype: The junction differs from germline at one of its ends, possibly a read error. The V and J genes are TRBV3-1 and TRBJ2-5, with D possibly being TRBD1 or TRBD2 (5 bases each). CDR3 size: 15 residues. The germline CDR1 and CDR2 sequences are LGHDT and YNNKEL (reference sequence). In DNA form, the CDR3 reads TGTGCCAGCAGCCAGGGACGGGGTGGGCAAGAGACCCGGTACTTC. It is translated as CASSQGRGGQETRYF.

The J gene is TRBJ1-4, the V gene TRBV7-9; D not certain. CDR1 SEHNR and CDR2 FQNEAQ come from the germline V gene (reference sequence). The CDR3 sequence is 18 residues long. The germline V and J ends were trimmed by 2 bases and 0 bases, with 16 bases remaining between them. CDR3 sequence reads: CASSLKGSRPATNEKLFF. CDR3 sequence (DNA): TGTGCCAGCAGCTTAAAAGGGAGCAGACCCGCAACTAATGAAAAACTGTTTTTT.

The chain carries TRBV27 and TRBJ1-2, with D tentatively TRBD1 (5 bases). The CDR3 covers 14 residues. CDR1 is MNHEY, CDR2 SMNVEV, per germline (reference sequence). Trimming shortened V by 4 bases and J by 5 bases, and 14 bases separated the two germline ends. The CDR3 region has the DNA TGTGCCAGCAGTTCACGGGGGGTCTCATATGGCTACACCTTC. This codes for CASSSRGVSYGYTF.

The gene calls are TRBV7-9 and TRBJ2-1, with D perhaps matching TRBD1 (6 bases). The CDR3 sequence is 13 residues long. Germline V CDR1 and CDR2: SEHNR, FQNEAQ (reference sequence). V was clipped by 6 bases and J by 4 bases, with 10 bases between them. This chain's CDR3 is CASRKQGYNEQFF. The CDR3 nucleotides are TGTGCCAGCAGGAAACAGGGTTACAATGAGCAGTTCTTC.

The rearrangement links TRBV2 to TRBJ2-3; D possibly corresponds to TRBD1 (6 bases). The germline gives CDR1 SNHLY, CDR2 FYNNEI. V was shortened by 5 bases and J by 2 bases, with 17 bases between the two germline ends. This CDR3 is 16 amino acids long. The CDR3 coding sequence is TGTGCCAGCAGTTCCGGACAGTGGACTGTCACAGATACGCAGTATTTT. This encodes CASSSGQWTVTDTQYF. The full variable domain, in which reference TRBV2 and TRBJ2-3 provide the parts outside the CDR3, is EPEVTQTPSHQVTQMGQEVILRCVPISNHLYFYWYRQILGQKVEFLVSFYNNEISEKSEIFDDQFSVERPDGSNFTLKIRSTKLEDSAMYFCASSSGQWTVTDTQYFGPGTRLTVL.

This clonotype has just a few counts. CDR3 in DNA: TGCGCCAGCAGCCAACCCGGAATCTATGGCTACACCTTC. It codes for CASSQPGIYGYTF. The chain is built from TRBV4-1 and TRBJ1-2, with D unclear. CDR1 MGHRA and CDR2 YSYEKL come from the germline V gene. The CDR3 is 13 residues long. Trimming pared 2 bases from V and 4 bases from J, leaving 8 bases between.

The chain employs TRBV2 and TRBJ2-2; D is possibly TRBD1 (6 bases). Trimming removed 3 bases from V and 3 bases from J, with 11 bases in between. The CDR3 contains 15 residues. The germline gives CDR1 SNHLY, CDR2 FYNNEI. The chain's CDR3 is CASSDQRGYTGELFF. The DNA of the CDR3 is TGTGCCAGCAGTGATCAGAGGGGGTACACCGGGGAGCTGTTTTTT.

The gene calls are TRBV20-1 and TRBJ1-4; D may be TRBD1 (5 bases). CDR1 and CDR2 (germline): DFQATT, SNEGSKA (reference sequence). Deletions cut 4 bases from V and 7 bases from J, with 19 bases between. The CDR3 runs to 15 residues. The CDR3 sequence is CSATEPGSSGEKLFF. In DNA, the CDR3 is TGCAGTGCTACTGAACCAGGGAGCTCGGGTGAAAAACTGTTTTTT.

This clonotype occurred a few times. The chain carries TRBV5-5 and TRBJ1-1; D may be TRBD1 (5 bases). Germline CDR1 is SGHKS and CDR2 is YYEKEE (reference sequence). This CDR3 is built from 13 residues. Between the trimmed V and J ends, which lost 4 bases and 6 bases, there was a span of 13 bases. Written as DNA, the CDR3 is TGTGCCAGCAGCCTGGGGCCTGGGCCTGAAGCTTTCTTT. It encodes CASSLGPGPEAFF.

This clonotype showed up many times. V usage is TRBV28 and J usage is TRBJ2-7, with 7 bases fitting TRBD2. The V gene end was trimmed by 5 bases and the J gene end by 5 bases; junction bases not matched to a gene: 9. Per germline, CDR1 MDHEN and CDR2 SYDVKM. The length of the CDR3 is 14 residues. The CDR3 region is CASSTVGGGDEQYF. The DNA of the CDR3 is TGTGCCAGCAGTACCGTGGGGGGGGGAGACGAGCAGTACTTC.

This sequence joins TRBV6-1 and TRBJ2-4; TRBD2 aligns across 10 bases. CDR1 and CDR2 (germline): MNHNS, SASEGT. Unmatched junction bases numbered 11, after V lost 6 bases and J lost 6 bases. The CDR3 sequence is 16 residues long. Written as DNA, the CDR3 is TGTGCCAGCAGCCACCCCGGGAGGACTAGCGGAAACATTCAGTACTTC. Amino acid sequence: CASSHPGRTSGNIQYF.

Many counts were recorded for this clonotype. The rearrangement links TRBV6-1 to TRBJ2-7, with D unclear. Trimming took 2 bases from V and 2 from J, leaving 13 bases between them. This CDR3 contains 15 residues. Germline V gene lookup returns CDR1 MNHNS and CDR2 SASEGT. CDR3 in DNA: TGTGCCAGCAGTGAATTCCGTGGCGACGCCTACGAGCAGTACTTC. Translated: CASSEFRGDAYEQYF.

The chain recombines TRBV18 with TRBJ1-4; D is perhaps TRBD1 (5 bases). CDR1 is KGHSH and CDR2 is LQKENI in the germline V gene. The CDR3 runs to 15 residues. The V end was cut by 4 bases, the J end by 8 bases, with 17 bases between. The DNA for the CDR3 is TGTGCCAGCTCACTTTTGGGGGAATCTGAAGAAAAACTGTTTTTT. This encodes CASSLLGESEEKLFF.